This T cell receptor beta chain was sequenced during a study of lymphopenia after photon versus proton radiotherapy. This CDR3 has 14 residues. Only in-frame clones appear in the TCRdb table, and some are missing; sequencing was by immunoSEQ multiplex PCR. Found here are roughly 41,000 clones, over 75% of them singletons; the top ten hold roughly 3%. V usage is TRBV12-2 and J usage is TRBJ2-1; the D call of TRBD2 is as the table states it, not checked on the DNA. TRBV12-2 constitutes a pseudogene. The source of this sequence is a man over 45 with gastric cancer. This specimen was peripheral blood, taken from a patient treated with photon-based radiotherapy. The CDR3 coding sequence is TGTGCAAGTCGCTTAGCGTCACGGTACAATGAGCAGTTCTTC. Its protein is CASRLASRYNEQFF.